These 10 T cell receptor beta chains share one sample of origin, sequenced in a study of low-dose radiotherapy and immunotherapy resistance in tumors. Described time point: after trial treatment. Treatment specified: LDRT plus nivolumab, ipilimumab, low-dose cyclophosphamide and aspirin (RACIN trial). Primers targeting TRAV and TRBV primed first-strand cDNA, covering alpha and beta chains. TCR amplification involved 20 PCR cycles with a constant-region primer and V-primer adapter. MiXCR, applied by TCRdb to the reads, yields one record per CDR3 protein. The top ten hold approximately 1.5% of the sample, which has tens of thousands of distinct CDR3 sequences, 17% seen once. This specimen was PBMCs, taken after low-dose radiotherapy plus immunotherapy. These receptor sequences come from a male donor with prostate cancer.

This clonotype appeared many times. The rearrangement joins TRBV7-8 to TRBJ2-7, with 9 bases matching TRBD1. The junction had 12 bases not matched to a gene; V was cut back by 5 bases and J by 13 bases. CDR1 SGHVS and CDR2 FQNEAQ come from the germline V gene. The CDR3 loop spans 13 amino acids. CDR3 sequence reads: CASSQTRQGVLYF. The DNA for the CDR3 is TGTGCCAGCAGCCAAACAAGACAGGGGGTCCTATACTTC.

In this sample, this clonotype turned up many times. V gene TRBV14 combines with J gene TRBJ2-1, with 9 bases aligning to TRBD2. The CDR3 spans 19 residues. V dropped 0 bases and J dropped 7; count of bases not matched to a gene: 16. Germline CDR1 and CDR2: SGHDN and FVKESK. The CDR3: CASSQDRSGSLAGINEQFF. CDR3 bases: TGTGCCAGCAGCCAAGATAGGAGTGGTTCTCTAGCGGGAATAAATGAGCAGTTCTTC.

This clonotype was counted at least ten times. CDR3 in amino acids: CSGSGGTEAFF. CDR3 DNA: TGCAGCGGTTCTGGGGGCACTGAAGCTTTCTTT. The V call is TRBV29-1, the J call TRBJ1-1; TRBD1 might be the D (5 bases). The V gene lost 7 bases and the J gene lost 4 bases, with 10 bases spanning the gap. Per germline, CDR1 SQVTM and CDR2 ANQGSEA. The CDR3 is made up of 11 amino acids. The variable domain in full, completed from reference TRBV29-1 and TRBJ1-1, reads SAVISQKPSRDICQRGTSLTIQCQVDSQVTMMFWYRQQPGQSLTLIATANQGSEATYESGFVIDKFPISRPNLTFSTLTVSNMSPEDSSIYLCSGSGGTEAFFGQGTRLTVV.

In this sample, this clonotype turned up many times. The chain is built from TRBV27 and TRBJ2-2; D remains ambiguous. This CDR3 has 14 residues. The ends were cut back, 10 bases at V and 0 bases at J, with 12 bases in the middle. From germline, CDR1 is MNHEY and CDR2 SMNVEV (reference sequence). The CDR3, as DNA: TGTGCCACCCGCCAGGAAGCGAACACCGGGGAGCTGTTTTTT. Translating it yields CATRQEANTGELFF.

Many counts were recorded for this clonotype. This chain links TRBV4-3 with TRBJ1-5; possibly TRBD1 for D (6 bases). The ends were cut back, 5 bases at V and 4 bases at J, with 9 bases in the middle. CDR1 is LGHNA and CDR2 is YSLEER in the germline V gene. The CDR3 sequence is 13 residues long. This CDR3 is CASSDRLNQPQHF. For the CDR3, the DNA is TGCGCCAGCAGCGACAGGCTTAATCAGCCCCAGCATTTT.

This clonotype was detected many times. The chain couples TRBV9 to TRBJ2-1, with TRBD2 identical over 8 bases. Unmatched junction bases numbered 5, after V lost 4 bases and J lost 8 bases. This CDR3 has 13 amino acids. Germline CDR1 is SGDLS and CDR2 is YYNGEE. This chain's CDR3 is CASSRGLVHEQFF. CDR3 sequence (DNA): TGTGCCAGCAGCCGGGGACTAGTCCATGAGCAGTTCTTC.

This clonotype occurred once. This rearrangement joins TRBV29-1 to TRBJ2-1; no reliable D call. The V gene's germline CDR1 is SQVTM and CDR2 ANQGSEA. There are 11 residues in the CDR3. V was clipped by 4 bases and J by 9 bases, with 10 bases between them. CDR3 nucleotides: TGCAGCGTTGTCCCATCTATTGAGCAGTTCTTC. Amino acid sequence: CSVVPSIEQFF.

This clonotype was detected ten times or more. V usage is TRBV2 and J usage is TRBJ2-3; D gene unclear. Looked up from germline, CDR1 is SNHLY and CDR2 is FYNNEI. The CDR3 is made up of 12 amino acids. The germline V and J ends were trimmed by 8 bases and 4 bases, with 10 bases remaining between them. The CDR3 sequence: CASGFIPDTQYF. The CDR3 DNA reads as TGTGCCAGCGGTTTTATCCCAGATACGCAGTATTTT.

This clonotype has a count of ten or more. The chain employs TRBV7-2 and TRBJ2-7; possibly TRBD1 or TRBD2 for D (6 bases each). V lost 7 bases, J lost 4 bases, and 17 bases lay in between. Looked up from germline, CDR1 is SGHTA and CDR2 is FQGNSA. The CDR3 runs to 14 residues. CDR3 residues: CASTMGGQRYEQYF. The CDR3 nucleotides read TGTGCCAGCACCATGGGGGGCCAGAGGTACGAGCAGTACTTC.

This clonotype was picked up many times. The chain joins TRBV9 to TRBJ2-2; TRBD1 agrees at 8 bases. The CDR3 is made up of 16 amino acids. Trimming took 3 bases from V and 4 from J; bases not matched to a gene: 8. CDR1 SGDLS and CDR2 YYNGEE come from the germline V gene. This CDR3 reads CASSAKPGQVTGELFF. The DNA for the CDR3 is TGTGCCAGCAGCGCCAAACCGGGACAGGTCACCGGGGAGCTGTTTTTT.